This TCR beta chain was found in a study of tumor and adjacent non-tumor tissue in lung cancer. Overall study context: Patients were aged about 31 to 76, nine to eleven men and about 5 women, stage I to III.

TCRbeta libraries were built with three rounds of nested PCR, modified from ARM-PCR. TCRdb reprocessed the multiplex PCR reads with MiXCR, giving one entry per CDR3 protein. The sample has more than 70,000 distinct CDR3 sequences, about three fifths seen once. This clonotype was counted at least ten times. Its antigen is not known. No cell sorting was done before RNA was extracted from the tissue. V was shortened by 6 bases and J by 4 bases, with 12 bases between the two germline ends. The CDR3 is made up of 13 amino acids. Broader study findings: Tumor repertoires had a smaller top 100 clone share than normal lung. Compared with tumor, normal lung showed significantly lower TCR diversity.

Specimen: lung tumor tissue. V is TRBV12-3 or TRBV12-4 and J is TRBJ2-5; D tentatively reads TRBD1 or TRBD2 (5 bases each). This clonotype originated in a man aged 65 to 85 with non-small cell lung cancer. The CDR3 sequence is CASSSAGAETQYF. The CDR3 DNA follows: TGTGCCAGCAGCTCGGCCGGGGCAGAGACCCAGTACTTC.